This T cell receptor (beta chain) was captured in a study of CXCR3-negative and CXCR3-positive naive CD8 T cells. The study, taken as a whole, reports: Naive CXCR3-positive and CXCR3-negative cells shared TRBV-TRBJ usage; memory cells diverged.

Sorting was done in triplicate for each CD8+ T cell subset (approximately 300,000 cells each). With UMI labels, 5' RACE was used to prepare the TRB cDNA libraries. TCRdb reprocessed the 5' RACE reads; each CDR3 protein has one entry and no DNA is given. This sample lists 65,000 to 95,000 distinct CDR3 sequences; its ten largest clones have 1.6%. As to this clonotype: The antigen remains undetermined.

The sequence derives from a human donor in good health. Some clones in this sample may be carry-over from other donors' samples. The sequencing input was naive CXCR3- CD8+ T cells from blood. Subset noted: CD45RO-CCR7+CD27+CD95- naive CD8+ T cells lacking CXCR3 (TNR3-).

CDR3: CSVVEFDYGYTF. The V gene is TRBV29-1, the J gene TRBJ1-2. The germline CDR1 and CDR2 sequences are SQVTM and ANQGSEA. This CDR3 is 12 amino acids long.